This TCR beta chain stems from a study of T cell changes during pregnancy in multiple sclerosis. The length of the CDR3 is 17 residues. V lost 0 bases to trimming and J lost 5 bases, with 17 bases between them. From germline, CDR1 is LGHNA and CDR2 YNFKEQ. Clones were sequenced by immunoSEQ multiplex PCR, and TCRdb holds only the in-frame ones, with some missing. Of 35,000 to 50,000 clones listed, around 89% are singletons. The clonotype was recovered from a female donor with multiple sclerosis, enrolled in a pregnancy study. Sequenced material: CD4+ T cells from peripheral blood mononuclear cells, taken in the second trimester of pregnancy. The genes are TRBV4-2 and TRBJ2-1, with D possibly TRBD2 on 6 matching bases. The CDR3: CASSQESGTARDNEQFF. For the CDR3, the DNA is TGTGCCAGCAGCCAAGAGTCCGGGACTGCGAGGGACAATGAGCAGTTCTTC.